This T cell receptor (beta chain) was identified during a study of T cells after yellow fever vaccination. The germline V gene has CDR1 DFQATT and CDR2 SNEGSKA (reference sequence). The CDR3 runs to 14 residues. TCRdb reanalysed the 5' RACE reads using MiXCR and keeps one entry per CDR3 protein. The table shows 200,000 to 300,000 distinct CDR3 sequences, with less than 7.5% occurring only once. This clonotype was seen a few times. An end of the junction does not agree with germline; a read error may underlie this. This specimen consisted of CD4+ T cells sorted from PBMCs, obtained on the day of the yellow fever booster vaccination. The rearrangement links TRBV20-1 to TRBJ1-2; D perhaps matches TRBD1 (6 bases). The sequence was obtained from a man aged 25-45 years who received the YFV17D yellow fever vaccine. The DNA of the CDR3 is TGCAGTGCCAGAGGGGGACTGCCCAAGGCTGGCTACACCTTC. It codes for CSARGGLPKAGYTF.